The clone carrying this TCR beta chain came up a few times. Its antigen is not identified. The germline gives CDR1 MNHEY, CDR2 SVGEGT. V was clipped by 2 bases and J by 3 bases, with 12 bases between them. This CDR3 has 15 amino acids. The record originates from a study of T cell repertoires in cytomegalovirus infection. Whole-study context: Alongside well-studied HLA-B-restricted CMV epitopes, recently identified HLA-C-restricted CMV epitopes were also used. TCR beta signatures that were public indicated CMV infection and matching HLA type.

MiXCR was run by TCRdb on the reads, yielding one entry per CDR3 protein. The sample has more than 250,000 distinct CDR3 sequences, roughly 25% seen once. General study results and limits: The ex vivo response showed dominance by HLA-C-restricted CMV-specific TCR beta clonotypes. Cumulative frequency of public TCR beta families picked out carriers of CMV plus the relevant HLA.

The chain links TRBV6-2 or TRBV6-3 to TRBJ2-3, with D possibly being TRBD1 (6 bases). Specimen: cultured PBMCs, collected from culture after CMV antigen stimulation. The clonotype comes from a human donor in good health (CMV status not recorded). Some clones in this sample may be carry-over from other donors' samples. CDR3 coding DNA: TGTGCCAGCAGTTACCCCAGGGGTGGAACAGATACGCAGTATTTT. Translating gives CASSYPRGGTDTQYF.